The clone carrying this T cell receptor (beta chain) was seen at least ten times. Its target is not known. PBMCs were collected from a roughly 9.7 ml volume of fresh peripheral blood. These data originate in a study of T cells in Graves' hyperthyroidism and ophthalmopathy. Findings of the study overall: Separation of ophthalmopathy from stable hyperthyroidism was achieved by a 13 V-J model. Also found in blood were most expanded thyroid clonotypes above 0.001.

CDR1 is WSHSY and CDR2 is SAAADI in the germline V gene. The CDR3 is 13 amino acids. The V end was cut by 0 bases, the J end by 5 bases, with 5 bases between. Researchers amplified the TCR beta CDR3 regions from RNA transcripts. Carried out on the TCR CDR3, a first-round RT-PCR used the HTBI primer set. MiXCR, run by TCRdb on the multiplex PCR reads, gives a single entry per CDR3 protein. The table includes a few hundred thousand distinct CDR3 sequences, approximately 15% detected once. The receptor was derived from a woman aged 40 to 50 with Graves' hyperthyroidism that later progressed to Graves' ophthalmopathy. Sequences were obtained from blood. The chain joins TRBV10-2 to TRBJ1-5, with D unresolved. CDR3: CASSESWDQPQHF. The DNA of the CDR3 is TGCGCCAGCAGTGAGTCCTGGGATCAGCCCCAGCATTTT.